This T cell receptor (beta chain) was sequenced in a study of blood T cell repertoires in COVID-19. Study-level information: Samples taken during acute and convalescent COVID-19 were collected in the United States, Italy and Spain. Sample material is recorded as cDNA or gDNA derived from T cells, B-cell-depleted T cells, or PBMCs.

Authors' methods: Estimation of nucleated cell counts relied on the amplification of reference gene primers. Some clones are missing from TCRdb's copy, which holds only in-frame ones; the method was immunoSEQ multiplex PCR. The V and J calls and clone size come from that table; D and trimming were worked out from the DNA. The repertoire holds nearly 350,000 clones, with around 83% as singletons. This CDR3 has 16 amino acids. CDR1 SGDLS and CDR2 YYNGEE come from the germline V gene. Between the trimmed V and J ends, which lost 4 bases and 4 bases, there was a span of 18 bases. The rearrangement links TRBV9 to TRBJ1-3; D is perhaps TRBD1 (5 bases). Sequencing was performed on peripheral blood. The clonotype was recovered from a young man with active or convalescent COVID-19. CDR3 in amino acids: CASSRFGGTPGNTIYF. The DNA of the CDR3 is TGTGCCAGCAGCCGATTCGGGGGTACCCCCGGAAACACCATATATTTT.